This paragraph covers one T cell receptor beta chain sequence. What it recognizes is unknown. Amplification of TCR beta CDR3 regions was performed using RNA transcripts as template. Initially, a first-round RT-PCR of the TCR CDR3 employed the HTBI primer set. One entry per CDR3 protein, called by TCRdb with MiXCR from the multiplex PCR reads. The table lists about 700,000 distinct CDR3 sequences, approximately 15% of them singletons, with 9.5% to 13% in the top ten. The sample belongs to a study of T cells in Graves' hyperthyroidism and ophthalmopathy. In germline, CDR1 is MNHNS, CDR2 SASEGT. This CDR3 has 15 amino acids. The V and J ends lost 3 bases and 6 bases respectively, with 18 bases between them. General observations from the study: Blood also contained most expanded thyroid clonotypes above 0.001. A median 6.5 months before onset, the model predicted ophthalmopathy. Stable hyperthyroidism was separated from ophthalmopathy by a model based on 13 V-J features.

The chain uses TRBV6-1 and TRBJ2-7; perhaps TRBD1 as D (6 bases). Sequenced: blood. This TCR was recovered from a woman between 18 and 29 years old with Graves' hyperthyroidism. CDR3 region: CASSDFVRGYIEQYF. DNA for the CDR3: TGTGCCAGCAGTGATTTTGTAAGGGGGTACATCGAGCAGTACTTC.